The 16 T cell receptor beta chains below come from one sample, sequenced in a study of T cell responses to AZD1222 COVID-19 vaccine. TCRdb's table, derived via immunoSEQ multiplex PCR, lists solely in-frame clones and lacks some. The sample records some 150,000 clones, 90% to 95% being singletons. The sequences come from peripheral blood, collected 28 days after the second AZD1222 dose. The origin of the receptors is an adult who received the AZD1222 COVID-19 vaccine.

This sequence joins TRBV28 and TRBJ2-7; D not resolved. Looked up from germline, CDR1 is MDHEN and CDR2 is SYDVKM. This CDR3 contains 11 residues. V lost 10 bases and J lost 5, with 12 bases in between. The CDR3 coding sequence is TGTGCCATCGCGTTGGCGGACGAGCAGTACTTC. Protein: CAIALADEQYF.

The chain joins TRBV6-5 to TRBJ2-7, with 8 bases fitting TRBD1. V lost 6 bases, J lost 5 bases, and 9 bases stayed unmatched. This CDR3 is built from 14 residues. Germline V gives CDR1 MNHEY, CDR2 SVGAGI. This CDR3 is CASSRTGFRDEQYF. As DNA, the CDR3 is TGTGCCAGCAGCCGGACAGGGTTTAGGGACGAGCAGTACTTC.

The CDR3 DNA reads as TGTGCCAGCAGCTTGGACCCAGCTAGCAGGGGGGAGGAGACCCAGTACTTC. Protein product: CASSLDPASRGEETQYF. This sequence joins TRBV5-5 and TRBJ2-5; the D gene is possibly TRBD1 (7 bases). The CDR3 consists of 17 residues. Per germline, CDR1 SGHKS and CDR2 YYEKEE (reference sequence). Trimming took off 0 bases at V and 5 bases at J, with 20 bases between the two ends.

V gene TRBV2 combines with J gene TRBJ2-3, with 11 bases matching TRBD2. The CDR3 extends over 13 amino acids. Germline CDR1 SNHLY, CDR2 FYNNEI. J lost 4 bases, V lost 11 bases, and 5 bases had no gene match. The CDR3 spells CARQTSGADTQYF. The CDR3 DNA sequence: TGTGCCCGACAGACTAGCGGGGCAGATACGCAGTATTTT.

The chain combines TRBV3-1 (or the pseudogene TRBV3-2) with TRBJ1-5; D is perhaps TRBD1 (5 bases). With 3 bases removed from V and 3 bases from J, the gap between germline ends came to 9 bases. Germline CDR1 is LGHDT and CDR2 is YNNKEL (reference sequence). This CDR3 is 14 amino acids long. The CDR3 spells CASSQPGTNQPQHF. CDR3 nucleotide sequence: TGTGCCAGCAGCCAGCCCGGGACCAATCAGCCCCAGCATTTT.

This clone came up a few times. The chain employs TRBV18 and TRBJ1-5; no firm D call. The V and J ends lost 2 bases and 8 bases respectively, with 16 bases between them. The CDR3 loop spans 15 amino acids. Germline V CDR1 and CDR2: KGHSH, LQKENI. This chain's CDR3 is CASSPGMGIGEPQHF. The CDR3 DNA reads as TGTGCCAGCTCACCAGGGATGGGAATCGGAGAGCCCCAGCATTTT.

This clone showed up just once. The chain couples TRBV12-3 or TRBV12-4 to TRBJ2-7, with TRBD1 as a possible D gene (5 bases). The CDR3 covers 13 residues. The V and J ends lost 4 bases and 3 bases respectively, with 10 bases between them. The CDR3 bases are TGTGCCAGCAGTTGGCAGGGCTACTACGAGCAGTACTTC. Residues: CASSWQGYYEQYF.

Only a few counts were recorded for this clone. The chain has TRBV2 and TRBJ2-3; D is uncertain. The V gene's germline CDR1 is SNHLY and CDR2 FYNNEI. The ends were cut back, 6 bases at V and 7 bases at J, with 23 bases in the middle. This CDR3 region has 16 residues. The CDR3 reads CASRTPRRLRGNTQYF. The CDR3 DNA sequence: TGTGCCAGCAGGACCCCTCGGCGCCTCCGAGGCAATACGCAGTATTTT.

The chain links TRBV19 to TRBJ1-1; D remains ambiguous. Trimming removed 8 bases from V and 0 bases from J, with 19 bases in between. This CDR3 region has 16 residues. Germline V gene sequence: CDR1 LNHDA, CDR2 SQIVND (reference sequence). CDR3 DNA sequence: TGTGCCAGTTCCGGCAGAGCTCCTCACTTGAACACTGAAGCTTTCTTT. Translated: CASSGRAPHLNTEAFF.

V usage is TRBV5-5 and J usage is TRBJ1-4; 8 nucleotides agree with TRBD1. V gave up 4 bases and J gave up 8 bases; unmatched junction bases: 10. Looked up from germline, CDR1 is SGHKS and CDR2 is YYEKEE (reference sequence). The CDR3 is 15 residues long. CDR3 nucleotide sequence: TGTGCCAGCAGCCCCCGACAGGGGTTAAGAGAAAAACTGTTTTTT. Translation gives CASSPRQGLREKLFF.

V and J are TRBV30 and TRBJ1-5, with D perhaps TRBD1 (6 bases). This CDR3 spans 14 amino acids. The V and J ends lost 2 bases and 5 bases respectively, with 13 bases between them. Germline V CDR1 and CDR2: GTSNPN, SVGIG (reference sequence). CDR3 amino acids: CAWSSGHYYQPQHF. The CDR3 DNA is TGTGCCTGGAGTTCGGGACACTATTATCAGCCCCAGCATTTT.

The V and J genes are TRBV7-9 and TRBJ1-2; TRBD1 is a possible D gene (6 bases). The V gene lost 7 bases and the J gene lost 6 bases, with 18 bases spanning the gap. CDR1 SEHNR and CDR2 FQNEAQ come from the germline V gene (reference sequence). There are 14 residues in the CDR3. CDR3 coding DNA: TGTGCCAGCACCCTAGGTTGGGGGGCGCATGGCTACACCTTC. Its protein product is CASTLGWGAHGYTF.

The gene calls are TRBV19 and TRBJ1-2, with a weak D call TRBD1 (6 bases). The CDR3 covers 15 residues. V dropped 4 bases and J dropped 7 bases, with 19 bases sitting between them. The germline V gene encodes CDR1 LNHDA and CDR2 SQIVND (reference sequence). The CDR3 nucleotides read TGTGCCAGTAGTAGACACAGGGAAGGAGGGGGTGGCTACACCTTC. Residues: CASSRHREGGGGYTF.

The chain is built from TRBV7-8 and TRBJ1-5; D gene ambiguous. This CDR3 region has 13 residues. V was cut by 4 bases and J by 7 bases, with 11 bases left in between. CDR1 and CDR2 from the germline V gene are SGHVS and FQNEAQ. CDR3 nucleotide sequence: TGTGCCAGCAGCTCGACGTGGGGACAGCCCCAGCATTTT. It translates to CASSSTWGQPQHF.

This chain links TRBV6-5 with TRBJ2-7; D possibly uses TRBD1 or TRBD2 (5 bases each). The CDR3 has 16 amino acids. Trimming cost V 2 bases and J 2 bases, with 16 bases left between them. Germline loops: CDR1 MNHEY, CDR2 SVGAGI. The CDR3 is CASSYGDPSAPYEQYF. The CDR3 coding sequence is TGTGCCAGCAGTTACGGGGACCCTTCAGCACCCTACGAGCAGTACTTC.

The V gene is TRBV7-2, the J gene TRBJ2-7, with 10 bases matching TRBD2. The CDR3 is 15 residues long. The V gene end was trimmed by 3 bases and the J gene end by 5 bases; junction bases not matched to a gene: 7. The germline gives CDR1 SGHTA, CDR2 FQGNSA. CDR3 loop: CASSFLPSGSNEQYF. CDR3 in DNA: TGTGCCAGCAGCTTTCTACCTAGCGGGAGTAACGAGCAGTACTTC.